One and the same sample provided the 30 T cell receptor beta chains below, sequenced in a study of blood T cells in healthy people across ages. The authors ran a second PCR of about 6 to 11 cycles using a sample-barcoded 5' primer and a J-beta primer mix. TCRdb re-derived calls from the 5' RACE reads in MiXCR, one entry per CDR3 protein. Here the sample spans fewer than 1 million distinct CDR3 sequences, about 42% being singletons. Sequenced: blood. Source of these receptors: a man aged 55 to 69 in good health.

The rearrangement joins TRBV4-3 to TRBJ2-1; TRBD2 agrees at 9 bases. The CDR3 runs to 16 residues. Germline V CDR1 and CDR2: LGHNA, YSLEER. V lost 4 bases, J lost 5 bases, and 9 bases stayed unmatched. The CDR3 sequence: CASSPYAAGGNNEQFF. In nucleotides, the CDR3 is TGCGCCAGCAGCCCGTATGCGGCGGGGGGGAACAATGAGCAGTTCTTC.

In its sample, this clonotype was seen many times. The gene calls are TRBV13 and TRBJ1-2; a weak D match, TRBD1 (6 bases). The CDR3 is 13 amino acids. Germline loops: CDR1 PRHDT, CDR2 FYEKMQ (reference sequence). The V and J ends lost 5 bases and 7 bases respectively, with 14 bases between them. The CDR3 reads CASSEQGISGYTF. The CDR3 coding sequence is TGTGCCAGCAGCGAACAGGGTATATCTGGCTACACCTTC.

V usage is TRBV7-2 and J usage is TRBJ1-1; 8 bases match TRBD1. V shed 5 bases, J shed 5 bases, and the junction held 13 bases outside the gene matches. The CDR3 sequence is 16 residues long. Germline V lookup: CDR1 SGHTA, CDR2 FQGNSA. CDR3 residues: CASSPRGTGPETEAFF. The CDR3 nucleotides read TGTGCCAGCAGCCCAAGGGGGACAGGCCCAGAGACTGAAGCTTTCTTT.

This rearrangement joins TRBV20-1 to TRBJ1-2; 7 bases align to TRBD1. The CDR3 runs to 13 residues. CDR1 and CDR2 from the germline V gene are DFQATT and SNEGSKA (reference sequence). Germline trimming cut 6 bases from V and 6 bases from J; bases unmatched to any gene: 10. The CDR3 DNA reads TGCAGTGCACCAGCGACAGGGAACCATGGCTACACCTTC. This gives the protein CSAPATGNHGYTF.

The V gene is TRBV20-1, the J gene TRBJ2-6; the match to TRBD1 covers 11 bases. Germline V CDR1 and CDR2: DFQATT, SNEGSKA (reference sequence). The junction had 17 bases not matched to a gene; V was cut back by 8 bases and J by 8 bases. This CDR3 comprises 17 residues. CDR3 in DNA: TGCAGTACGCCAGGGACAGGGGGGAACCGTGGTCCCAACGTCCTGACTTTC. Its translation is CSTPGTGGNRGPNVLTF.

The genes are TRBV2 and TRBJ1-2; D is unresolved. Trimming shortened V by 6 bases and J by 3 bases, and 14 bases separated the two germline ends. The CDR3 sequence is 14 residues long. Germline CDR1 and CDR2: SNHLY and FYNNEI. This chain's CDR3 is CASRANLAHYGYTF. The CDR3 DNA reads as TGTGCCAGCAGAGCCAACTTGGCCCACTATGGCTACACCTTC.

The V call is TRBV20-1, the J call TRBJ2-1; D call uncertain. V lost 3 bases and J lost 6, with 18 bases in between. The CDR3 consists of 15 residues. Germline CDR1 DFQATT, CDR2 SNEGSKA (reference sequence). CDR3 in DNA: TGCAGTGCTAGCGTCCCGAACCGGGCACCCAATGAGCAGTTCTTC. Its protein product is CSASVPNRAPNEQFF.

The rearrangement joins TRBV20-1 to TRBJ1-1; the D is unclear. The CDR3 extends over 12 amino acids. V was pared by 6 bases and J by 7 bases, with 15 bases between. In germline, CDR1 is DFQATT, CDR2 SNEGSKA (reference sequence). The CDR3 coding sequence is TGCAGTGCCAACAGCCTTTTCCTTGAAGCTTTCTTT. Amino acids: CSANSLFLEAFF.

DNA of the CDR3: TGCAGTGCTAGTTTCCGCGGGGTCGACTACGAGCAGTACTTC. This gives the protein CSASFRGVDYEQYF. The chain couples TRBV20-1 to TRBJ2-7, with D maybe TRBD2 (6 bases). V dropped 3 bases and J dropped 3 bases, with 15 bases sitting between them. The CDR3 contains 14 residues. Germline CDR1 DFQATT, CDR2 SNEGSKA (reference sequence).

This chain connects TRBV2 to TRBJ2-5, with 12 nucleotides matching TRBD2. The CDR3 consists of 16 residues. Trimming cost V 11 bases and J 0 bases; bases outside gene matches: 10. CDR1 and CDR2 (germline): SNHLY, FYNNEI. The CDR3 sequence is CAGSTSGGLYQETQYF. The CDR3 nucleotides read TGTGCCGGATCGACTAGCGGGGGTCTCTACCAAGAGACCCAGTACTTC.

This rearrangement joins TRBV20-1 to TRBJ1-4; maybe TRBD1 (6 bases). V lost 4 bases to trimming and J lost 8 bases, with 14 bases between them. The CDR3 has 13 amino acids. Germline V gene sequence: CDR1 DFQATT, CDR2 SNEGSKA (reference sequence). DNA of the CDR3: TGCAGTGCTAAGGGGGATATAGGGGAAAAACTGTTTTTT. Protein sequence: CSAKGDIGEKLFF.

The chain links TRBV7-9 to TRBJ2-1; D gene unclear. CDR1 SEHNR and CDR2 FQNEAQ come from the germline V gene (reference sequence). This CDR3 contains 16 residues. V was shortened by 7 bases and J by 4 bases, with 20 bases between the two germline ends. The CDR3 DNA reads TGTGCCAGCACCCAAACCGGACCTGGGGAATACAATGAGCAGTTCTTC. Translating it yields CASTQTGPGEYNEQFF.

The genes are TRBV4-1 and TRBJ1-5, with D uncertain. This CDR3 has 15 amino acids. Trimming cost V 5 bases and J 3 bases, with 14 bases left between them. Germline V gives CDR1 MGHRA, CDR2 YSYEKL. CDR3 loop: CASSTTAQTNQPQHF. CDR3 bases: TGCGCCAGCAGCACCACGGCACAAACCAATCAGCCCCAGCATTTT.

This clonotype was seen only a few times. The genes are TRBV12-3 or TRBV12-4 and TRBJ1-5; D is unclear. V was cut by 6 bases and J by 1 base, with 13 bases left in between. The CDR3 contains 15 residues. The CDR3 loop reads CASRPPDGSNQPQHF. The CDR3 DNA is TGTGCCAGCAGGCCTCCGGATGGAAGCAATCAGCCCCAGCATTTT.

A few counts support this clonotype. This chain joins TRBV29-1 and TRBJ1-2; the D gene is possibly TRBD1 (6 bases). CDR1 SQVTM and CDR2 ANQGSEA come from the germline V gene. This CDR3 region has 12 residues. V gave up 6 bases and J gave up 5 bases, with 13 bases separating them. CDR3 region: CSVKDSLYGYTF. For the CDR3, the DNA is TGCAGCGTCAAGGACAGCCTGTATGGCTACACCTTC.

Regarding this clonotype: A much more abundant neighbour one base away suggests this may be a read error. This sequence joins TRBV29-1 and TRBJ2-7, with a tentative D call TRBD1 (5 bases). The germline V and J ends were trimmed by 4 bases and 10 bases, with 11 bases remaining between them. The CDR3 extends over 10 amino acids. In germline, CDR1 is SQVTM, CDR2 ANQGSEA. CDR3 DNA: TGCAGCGTTGTGGGGCATACCCAGTACTTC. This gives the protein CSVVGHTQYF.

The V gene is TRBV5-1, the J gene TRBJ1-2, with D possibly matching TRBD1 (5 bases). The CDR3 extends over 15 amino acids. V dropped 4 bases and J dropped 2 bases, with 15 bases sitting between them. Germline V gene data show CDR1 as SGHRS and CDR2 as YFSETQ. DNA of the CDR3: TGCGCCAGCAGCCTAGTGGATAGGGACAACTATGGCTACACCTTC. Its translation: CASSLVDRDNYGYTF. Based on the CDR3 plus reference TRBV5-1 and TRBJ1-2, the full variable domain is KAGVTQTPRYLIKTRGQQVTLSCSPISGHRSVSWYQQTPGQGLQFLFEYFSETQRNKGNFPGRFSGRQFSNSRSEMNVSTLELGDSALYLCASSLVDRDNYGYTFGSGTRLTVV.

This rearrangement joins TRBV6-5 to TRBJ2-1, with 13 bases matching TRBD2. Germline V gene data show CDR1 as MNHEY and CDR2 as SVGAGI. The CDR3 length is 15 residues. The trim removed 4 bases at V and 7 bases at J, leaving 4 bases unmatched. The CDR3 DNA follows: TGTGCCAGCAGTTCGACTAGCGGGGGGCGAAATGAGCAGTTCTTC. It is translated as CASSSTSGGRNEQFF.

The J gene is TRBJ2-6, the V gene TRBV9, with unresolved D. The CDR3 contains 16 residues. V lost 3 bases to trimming and J lost 0 bases, with 10 bases between them. Germline assignment: CDR1 SGDLS and CDR2 YYNGEE. The CDR3 coding sequence is TGTGCCAGCAGCGCGACTGACCGCTCTGGGGCCAACGTCCTGACTTTC. Its translation is CASSATDRSGANVLTF.

CDR3 in DNA: TGTGCCATCAGTGACAGGGCCACCGGGGAGCTGTTTTTT. Protein: CAISDRATGELFF. The rearrangement links TRBV10-3 to TRBJ2-2, with D perhaps matching TRBD1 (5 bases). Germline V gives CDR1 ENHRY, CDR2 SYGVKD. The ends were cut back, 3 bases at V and 4 bases at J, with 6 bases in the middle. The CDR3 runs 13 residues.

The table lists this clonotype with a few counts. CDR3 protein: CASSRTGDFDQPQHF. The CDR3 nucleotides read TGTGCCAGCAGCAGGACAGGGGATTTTGATCAGCCCCAGCATTTT. V is TRBV7-9 and J is TRBJ1-5; TRBD1 agrees at 9 bases. CDR1 and CDR2 from the germline V gene are SEHNR and FQNEAQ (reference sequence). The length of the CDR3 is 15 residues. The V gene end was trimmed by 5 bases and the J gene end by 5 bases; junction bases not matched to a gene: 7.

CDR3 bases: TGCGCCAGCAGCTCGAGCACAGGGGTTGGGACCGGGGAGCTGTTTTTT. It encodes CASSSSTGVGTGELFF. The rearrangement uses TRBV5-1 and TRBJ2-2; 7 nucleotides align to TRBD1. The CDR3 length is 16 residues. The germline CDR1 and CDR2 sequences are SGHRS and YFSETQ. Unmatched junction bases numbered 10, after V lost 3 bases and J lost 5 bases.

This clonotype was counted between two and nine times. The chain joins TRBV6-5 to TRBJ1-6; tentative D call: TRBD1 (6 bases). Germline V gives CDR1 MNHEY, CDR2 SVGAGI. The V gene lost 8 bases and the J gene lost 7 bases, with 18 bases spanning the gap. The CDR3 length is 15 residues. CDR3 residues: CASRDRGTRNSPLHF. In DNA, the CDR3 is TGTGCCAGCCGAGACCGCGGGACAAGGAATTCACCCCTCCACTTT.

This clonotype showed up many times. This chain connects TRBV28 to TRBJ1-2, with 10 bases fitting TRBD1. CDR3 length: 14 residues. Looked up from germline, CDR1 is MDHEN and CDR2 is SYDVKM. Germline trimming cut 4 bases from V and 8 bases from J; bases unmatched to any gene: 7. CDR3 sequence: CASSWIRDRGGYTF. The CDR3 DNA sequence: TGTGCCAGCAGTTGGATCCGGGACAGGGGAGGCTACACCTTC.

The chain employs TRBV9 and TRBJ2-4; TRBD2 might be the D (6 bases). Trimming left V 3 bases short and J 0 bases short, with 7 bases between. The CDR3 spans 14 residues. Germline CDR1 is SGDLS and CDR2 is YYNGEE. Here the CDR3 reads CASSAGEAKNIQYF. The CDR3 nucleotides are TGTGCCAGCAGCGCGGGGGAAGCCAAAAACATTCAGTACTTC.

A few counts support this clonotype. The chain carries TRBV7-2 and TRBJ2-7, with a tentative D call TRBD2 (5 bases). The J call may not be correct, given that the DNA end is closer to TRBJ2-5. In germline, CDR1 is SGHTA, CDR2 FQGNSA. The CDR3 is 13 residues long. CDR3 sequence: CASRLGSGETQYF. CDR3 nucleotides: TGTGCCAGCAGGCTGGGGAGTGGGGAGACCCAGTACTTC.

On this clonotype: This sequence may be a read error, since a much larger clone differs from it by one base. The V call is TRBV12-3 or TRBV12-4, the J call TRBJ1-1, with unresolved D. V shed 2 bases and J shed 0 bases, with 4 bases lying between them. The CDR3 has 13 residues. In DNA form, the CDR3 reads TGTGCCAGCAGTTTAAAGGTGAACACTGAAGCTTTCTTT. Its translation is CASSLKVNTEAFF.

There are many counts of this clonotype. V is TRBV5-1 and J is TRBJ2-1, with D perhaps TRBD1 or TRBD2 (5 bases each). The CDR3 extends over 15 amino acids. The ends were cut back, 0 bases at V and 2 bases at J, with 9 bases in the middle. Germline assignment: CDR1 SGHRS and CDR2 YFSETQ. CDR3 in amino acids: CASSLGGKTYNEQFF. As DNA, the CDR3 is TGCGCCAGCAGCTTGGGGGGGAAGACCTACAATGAGCAGTTCTTC. The variable domain in full, completed from reference TRBV5-1 and TRBJ2-1, reads KAGVTQTPRYLIKTRGQQVTLSCSPISGHRSVSWYQQTPGQGLQFLFEYFSETQRNKGNFPGRFSGRQFSNSRSEMNVSTLELGDSALYLCASSLGGKTYNEQFFGPGTRLTVL.

Of note for this clonotype: At one end the junction does not follow the germline gene, possibly because of a read error. The chain combines TRBV27 with TRBJ2-1; D call uncertain. This CDR3 is 13 amino acids long. CDR1 and CDR2 from the germline V gene are MNHEY and SMNVEV (reference sequence). The CDR3 nucleotides read TGTGCCAGCAGTGTATCATTAGCAGGCGGGCAGTTCTTC. It translates to CASSVSLAGGQFF.

This clonotype was seen a few times. The chain links TRBV5-1 to TRBJ2-3, with 9 bases fitting TRBD1. The CDR3 extends over 19 amino acids. Germline V lookup: CDR1 SGHRS, CDR2 YFSETQ. V gave up 4 bases and J gave up 2 bases; unmatched junction bases: 17. In DNA, the CDR3 is TGCGCCAGCAGCCTCCGAGCCTCACCGGGACAGGGCACCACAGATACGCAGTATTTT. Protein: CASSLRASPGQGTTDTQYF. The variable domain in full, with the rest retrieved from reference TRBV5-1 and TRBJ2-3, is KAGVTQTPRYLIKTRGQQVTLSCSPISGHRSVSWYQQTPGQGLQFLFEYFSETQRNKGNFPGRFSGRQFSNSRSEMNVSTLELGDSALYLCASSLRASPGQGTTDTQYFGPGTRLTVL.